These T cell receptor beta chains were read from a single sample in a study of Graves' ophthalmopathy and Graves' hyperthyroidism. One entry per CDR3 protein, called by TCRdb with MiXCR from the multiplex PCR reads. This repertoire shows over 45,000 distinct CDR3 sequences, around half found once; its top ten account for roughly 20%. Material: peripheral blood. The receptor set was obtained from an adult man with Graves' ophthalmopathy. CDR3s include the opening cysteine and the closing phenylalanine or tryptophan. A D gene is named only where the DNA matches it firmly. Expanded clones are given a class, and other clones once, few, many or no size at all.

d_gene,abundance,v_gene,j_gene,CDR3nt,CDR3aa
TRBD1,once,TRBV30,TRBJ1-3,TGTGCCTGGGGGACAGGGGTTTTTGGAAACGCCATATATTTT,CAWGTGVFGNAIYF
TRBD1,.,TRBV20-1,TRBJ1-2,TGCAGTGCTAGATCCTCCAGGGGACAGGGGGGAGGCTACACCTTC,CSARSSRGQGGGYTF
TRBD1,many,TRBV10-1,TRBJ1-5,TGCGCCCGCCGGGGCTCGGACAGGTACCGGAATCAGCCCCAGCATTTT,CARRGSDRYRNQPQHF
TRBD1,.,TRBV6-1,TRBJ2-1,TGTGCCAGCAGTGGCGATTCAGGGGGCTCGCAGTTCTTC,CASSGDSGGSQFF
.,.,TRBV20-1,TRBJ2-7,TGCAGTGCTATCGACCAGACAGATACGCAGTACTTC,CSAIDQTDTQYF
TRBD1,.,TRBV9,TRBJ1-1,TGTGCCAGCAGCGTAGCAGTAGGGGGCGGGGGTGGCACTGAAGCTTTCTTT,CASSVAVGGGGGTEAFF
.,many,TRBV11-2,TRBJ1-3,TGTGCCAGCAGTCTTGGAGGGGGATCTGGAAACACCATATATTTT,CASSLGGGSGNTIYF
TRBD1,.,TRBV7-9,TRBJ2-2,TGTGCCAGCAGCTTAGCGACAGGGACGATGTTTTTT,CASSLATGTMFF
TRBD2,many,TRBV2,TRBJ2-7,TGTGCCAGCAGGTGGACTAGCGGGAGCTCCTACGAGCAGTACTTC,CASRWTSGSSYEQYF
TRBD2,.,TRBV19,TRBJ2-7,TGTGCCAGCCTCTACCTAGGGACTAGCGAATACTACGAGCAGTACTTC,CASLYLGTSEYYEQYF
.,many,TRBV12-3/TRBV12-4,TRBJ1-4,TGTGCCCGATCCCGGGACCGCGCTAATGAAAAACTGTTTTTT,CARSRDRANEKLFF
TRBD1,once,TRBV7-3,TRBJ2-7,TGCGCCAGCAGCCAAGATGGGACAGGGTGGGGCGAGCAGTACTTC,CASSQDGTGWGEQYF
TRBD2,many,TRBV12-3/TRBV12-4,TRBJ2-1,TGTGCCAGCAGTTTTAGTCTGACTAGCGGGAGTCCTGAGCAGTTCTTC,CASSFSLTSGSPEQFF
.,.,TRBV6-4,TRBJ2-1,TGTGCCAGCAGTTCGGGTTCCCGGGATGAGCAGTTCTTC,CASSSGSRDEQFF
.,once,TRBV10-3,TRBJ2-7,TGTGCCACCATGGGGACGCTAGTTTTCGGACGCTACGAGCAGTACTTC,CATMGTLVFGRYEQYF
.,many,TRBV6-6,TRBJ1-3,TGTGCCAGCAGTTACTCTTACGGAAACACCATATATTTT,CASSYSYGNTIYF
TRBD2,many,TRBV6-1,TRBJ2-5,TGTGCCAGCAGCGCACTAGCGGACCAAGAGACCCAGTACTTC,CASSALADQETQYF
.,many,TRBV7-9,TRBJ2-1,TGTGCCAGCTTAAGCGGCTCCTACAATGAGCAGTTCTTC,CASLSGSYNEQFF
.,.,TRBV24-1,TRBJ1-5,TGTGCCACAAGGGGAGGGAACTTCAATCAGCCCCAGCATTTT,CATRGGNFNQPQHF
TRBD1,.,TRBV13,TRBJ1-2,TGTGTCAGCAGCATGGACAGGGGGGACTATGGCTACACCTTC,CVSSMDRGDYGYTF
.,many,TRBV11-2,TRBJ2-7,TGTGCCAGCGGAGCTAGCTCCTACGAGCAGTACTTC,CASGASSYEQYF
TRBD1,.,TRBV2,TRBJ2-3,TGTGCCAGCGAGGAGGGACAGGGCCCCACAGATACGCAGTATTTT,CASEEGQGPTDTQYF
.,many,TRBV6-5,TRBJ1-6,TGTGCCAGCAGTTACTCGAATCGACTCTCCTATAATTCACCCCTCCACTTT,CASSYSNRLSYNSPLHF
TRBD1,many,TRBV5-1,TRBJ1-2,TGCGCCAGCAGCTTGACGACAGGGGAAAACTATGGCTACACCTTC,CASSLTTGENYGYTF
.,few,TRBV9,TRBJ2-1,TGTGCCAGCAGCGTAGATGGGGGGCGCAACTATGAGCAGTTCTTC,CASSVDGGRNYEQFF
.,.,TRBV6-4,TRBJ2-2,TGTGCCAGCACTGCGGACAGGAACACCGGGGAGCTGTTTTTT,CASTADRNTGELFF
.,.,TRBV6-6,TRBJ1-1,TGTGCCAGCACTATCCGGAACACTGAAGCTTTCTTT,CASTIRNTEAFF
TRBD1,.,TRBV20-1,TRBJ2-2,TGCAGTGCTAGAGATGGGGACAGGGGTGACACCGGGGAGCTGTTTTTT,CSARDGDRGDTGELFF
TRBD2,.,TRBV14,TRBJ2-3,TGTGCCAGCAGCCAAGAGACTAGCGGGAGAGATACGCAGTATTTT,CASSQETSGRDTQYF
TRBD1,.,TRBV7-6,TRBJ2-2,TGTGCCAGCAGCGTCGGGACAGGGAGCACCGGGGAGCTGTTTTTT,CASSVGTGSTGELFF
.,medium-sized,TRBV7-9,TRBJ2-5,TGTGCCAGCAGCTTAGCAGTCGGACAAGAGACCCAGTACTTC,CASSLAVGQETQYF
TRBD2,.,TRBV19,TRBJ2-1,TGTGCCAGTAGTATAGATCTAGTAGCGGGAGTTGGCAATGAGCAGTTCTTC,CASSIDLVAGVGNEQFF
.,few,TRBV19,TRBJ2-2,TGTGCCAGTAGCCCCCGCTCGAACACCGGGGAGCTGTTTTTT,CASSPRSNTGELFF
.,many,TRBV10-1,TRBJ1-6,TGCGCCAGCAGTGAGTCGATCGCCGACAAAAGCTCCTATAATTCACCCCTCCACTTT,CASSESIADKSSYNSPLHF
.,many,TRBV4-1,TRBJ1-1,TGCGCCAGCAGCCAAGAGGGTACCGTTGACTACATGAACACTGAAGCTTTCTTT,CASSQEGTVDYMNTEAFF
.,once,TRBV9,TRBJ2-7,TGTGCCAGCAGCGTAGCGGGATACCACGAGCAGTACTTC,CASSVAGYHEQYF
TRBD1,.,TRBV2,TRBJ2-5,TGTGCCAGCACACCACAGGGGGCCCAGTACTTC,CASTPQGAQYF
.,.,TRBV20-1,TRBJ2-2,TGCAGTGCGGGGGGGCTGTTTTTT,CSAGGLFF
TRBD2,.,TRBV13,TRBJ2-1,TGTGCCAGTATCCCTAGCGGTAACAATGAGCAGTTCTTC,CASIPSGNNEQFF
.,.,TRBV7-8,TRBJ1-6,TGTGCCAGCAGCTTGGCTCGGGCAGGGAGCTCCTATAATTCACCCCTCCACTTT,CASSLARAGSSYNSPLHF
.,.,TRBV12-3/TRBV12-4,TRBJ1-4,TGTGCCAGCAGGGGATGGCGGAGTAGTGCTGAAAAACTGTTTTTT,CASRGWRSSAEKLFF
.,many,TRBV5-1,TRBJ1-1,TGCGCCAGCAGCTTGGGCTTCGACAGCATGAACACTGAAGCTTTCTTT,CASSLGFDSMNTEAFF
.,.,TRBV5-1,TRBJ2-2,TGCGCCAGCAGCTTGTCCCCCCGGGACGGGAACACCGGGGAGCTGTTTTTT,CASSLSPRDGNTGELFF